The entry that follows covers one TCR beta chain sequence. Method: immunoSEQ multiplex PCR; TCRdb's copy keeps in-frame clones and lacks some. The data show approximately 73,000 clones, 86% seen once. The data were obtained in a study of OX40 agonist ivuxolimab in advanced cancers. Germline-derived CDR1 and CDR2 are SGHRS and YFSETQ. V was cut by 1 base and J by 0 bases, with 9 bases left in between. The CDR3 length is 15 residues. The receptor comes from an adult with an advanced solid tumor such as melanoma, head and neck, liver or kidney cancer. The sequenced sample was CD4+ or CD8+ T cells sorted from blood, obtained in a trial of the OX40 agonist ivuxolimab. This rearrangement joins TRBV5-1 to TRBJ2-3, with TRBD1 as a possible D gene (6 bases). DNA for the CDR3: TGCGCCAGCAGCTTGCTGGGGGCTAGCACAGATACGCAGTATTTT. It translates to CASSLLGASTDTQYF.